This is a list of T cell receptor beta chains from one sample in a study of T cell repertoires in cytomegalovirus infection. TCRdb re-called the reads with MiXCR, one entry per CDR3 protein. The sample holds approximately 700,000 distinct CDR3 sequences, 35% seen once. Sample: PBMCs. The receptors were sampled from a human donor in good health (CMV status not recorded). Some clones in this sample may be carry-over from other donors' samples. The CDR3 runs from the conserved cysteine through the conserved F or W. Each record gives: J gene, D gene, clone size, V gene, CDR3 DNA, CDR3 protein. The D gene is left open where the match is weak. Only part of the rows carry a size: once, few, many, or a class if the clone is expanded.

J: TRBJ2-1; D: TRBD2; size: -; V: TRBV6-1; DNA: TGTGCCAGCAGGAGGACTAGCGGGAGCTCCTACAATGAGCAGTTCTTC; CDR3: CASRRTSGSSYNEQFF
J: TRBJ2-1; D: TRBD2; size: -; V: TRBV6-5; DNA: TGTGCCAGCAGTTACGGCGCGGGGGGCCTCTACAATGAGCAGTTCTTC; CDR3: CASSYGAGGLYNEQFF
J: TRBJ1-1; D: TRBD1; size: -; V: TRBV20-1; DNA: TGCAGTGCGAGGGACAGGGCGAACACTGAAGCTTTCTTT; CDR3: CSARDRANTEAFF
J: TRBJ2-2; D: -; size: -; V: TRBV2; DNA: TGTGCCAGCATAGGCAGGGTACCAGGACCCGGGGAGCTGTTTTTT; CDR3: CASIGRVPGPGELFF
J: TRBJ1-1; D: -; size: few; V: TRBV6-4; DNA: TGTGCCAGCAGTGGGGCAAGGAACACTGAAGCTTTCTTT; CDR3: CASSGARNTEAFF
J: TRBJ1-1; D: TRBD1; size: few; V: TRBV5-1; DNA: TGCGCCAGCAGCTTGGGGCCCGAACAGGGGGGTCCTTTT; CDR3: CASSLGPEQGGPF
J: TRBJ2-1; D: -; size: many; V: TRBV7-9; DNA: TGTGCCAGCAGCTTAGCTAGCGGTAAAGCCAATGAGCAGTTCTTC; CDR3: CASSLASGKANEQFF
J: TRBJ2-5; D: -; size: -; V: TRBV6-6; DNA: TGTGCCAGCAGTTACTCGAAGGAGACCCAGTACTTC; CDR3: CASSYSKETQYF
J: TRBJ2-5; D: -; size: few; V: TRBV2; DNA: TGTGCCAGCAGGGACGACAGTGGGGGGAAAGAGACCCAGTACTTC; CDR3: CASRDDSGGKETQYF
J: TRBJ1-2; D: -; size: few; V: TRBV5-6; DNA: TGTGCCAGCCTCCTTTCGGGGGCGGCGACTGGCTACACCTTC; CDR3: CASLLSGAATGYTF
J: TRBJ2-1; D: -; size: -; V: TRBV7-2; DNA: TGTGCCAGCAGCTTAGATCTAGGGCGGTTCTCCTACAATGAGCAGTTCTTC; CDR3: CASSLDLGRFSYNEQFF
J: TRBJ2-3; D: TRBD1; size: few; V: TRBV28; DNA: TGTGCCAGCAATCAGGGGGACACAGATACGCAGTATTTT; CDR3: CASNQGDTDTQYF
J: TRBJ1-4; D: TRBD1; size: -; V: TRBV7-9; DNA: TGTGCCAGCACCCGACTTACCCCCGGGACAGGGGGCTATTCGGGTGAAAAACTGTTTTTT; CDR3: CASTRLTPGTGGYSGEKLFF
J: TRBJ1-2; D: -; size: once; V: TRBV7-3; DNA: TGTGCCAGCAGTCAGAGCGCGGGACCCTTTGCGCATGGCTACACGTTC; CDR3: CASSQSAGPFAHGYTF
J: TRBJ2-7; D: -; size: few; V: TRBV7-6; DNA: TGTGCCAGCAGCCCCGGAAAGGGACGATTCGGCGAGCAGTACTTC; CDR3: CASSPGKGRFGEQYF
J: TRBJ2-2; D: -; size: -; V: TRBV4-1; DNA: TGCGCCAGCAGACAAGCGGAAACCTCGAACACCGGGGAGCTGTTTTTT; CDR3: CASRQAETSNTGELFF
J: TRBJ2-6; D: TRBD1; size: -; V: TRBV9; DNA: TGTGCCAGCAGCGTTAGACAGGGGGAGCTCTCTGGGGCCAACGTCCTGACTTTC; CDR3: CASSVRQGELSGANVLTF
J: TRBJ2-3; D: -; size: many; V: TRBV7-2; DNA: TGTGCCAGCAGTCGGCGAGATACGCAGTATTTT; CDR3: CASSRRDTQYF
J: TRBJ1-2; D: -; size: -; V: TRBV29-1; DNA: TGCAGCGTCGGACAGCCGGGTGGCTACACCTTC; CDR3: CSVGQPGGYTF
J: TRBJ2-1; D: -; size: few; V: TRBV4-1; DNA: TGCGCCAGCAGCCAGGTCCTAGGGGATAATGAGCAGTTCTTC; CDR3: CASSQVLGDNEQFF
J: TRBJ2-1; D: -; size: few; V: TRBV6-5; DNA: TGTGCCAGCAGCCACGGTATCTACAATGAGCAGTTCTTC; CDR3: CASSHGIYNEQFF
J: TRBJ1-5; D: -; size: once; V: TRBV20-1; DNA: TGCAGTGCTAGAGATGCGGAGAGCAATCAGCCCCAGCATTTT; CDR3: CSARDAESNQPQHF
J: TRBJ2-4; D: -; size: -; V: TRBV19; DNA: TGTGCCAGTAGTATCGGACTCATGAGGCAGGGCTTAGCCAAAAACATTCAGTACTTC; CDR3: CASSIGLMRQGLAKNIQYF
J: TRBJ1-1; D: -; size: -; V: TRBV10-3; DNA: TGTGCCATCAGTGAGTCGGAGAGGGGCGACACTGAAGCTTTCTTT; CDR3: CAISESERGDTEAFF
J: TRBJ2-2; D: -; size: -; V: TRBV7-6; DNA: TGTGCCAGCAGCTTAGGGGAAGGAGTGGAGCTGTTTTTT; CDR3: CASSLGEGVELFF
J: TRBJ1-1; D: -; size: many; V: TRBV27; DNA: TGTGCCAGCAGTGCGGAAGGAAAAATGAACACTGAAGCTTTCTTT; CDR3: CASSAEGKMNTEAFF
J: TRBJ1-1; D: -; size: -; V: TRBV4-1; DNA: TGCGCCAGCAGCCAAGATCAGGGAGGGGTGACTGAAGCTTTCTTT; CDR3: CASSQDQGGVTEAFF
J: TRBJ2-7; D: -; size: -; V: TRBV6-1; DNA: TGTGCCAGCAGGCCCGGACGGACCTACGAGCAGTACTTC; CDR3: CASRPGRTYEQYF
J: TRBJ2-2; D: -; size: -; V: TRBV4-2; DNA: TGTGCCAGCAGCCAAAGAAGGGGATACGGGGAGCTGTTTTTT; CDR3: CASSQRRGYGELFF
J: TRBJ1-1; D: -; size: few; V: TRBV28; DNA: TGTGCCAGCAGTCTGCCCCATCTCGAAGCTTTCTTT; CDR3: CASSLPHLEAFF
J: TRBJ2-2; D: -; size: -; V: TRBV29-1; DNA: TGCAGCGTGGGGAATGGGGCGTCCACCGGGGAGCTGTTTTTT; CDR3: CSVGNGASTGELFF
J: TRBJ1-5; D: TRBD1; size: -; V: TRBV28; DNA: TGTGCCAGCAGTTCCACAGGGGCACGGCAGCCCCAGCATTTT; CDR3: CASSSTGARQPQHF
J: TRBJ1-3; D: -; size: -; V: TRBV19; DNA: TGTGCCAGTAGTCTCGCTCGTAGCCGGAAGATCTCTGGAAACACCATATATTTT; CDR3: CASSLARSRKISGNTIYF
J: TRBJ1-5; D: TRBD1; size: -; V: TRBV28; DNA: TGTGCCAGCAGTTTAGCAGGGGGTCGGCATCAGCCCCAGCATTTT; CDR3: CASSLAGGRHQPQHF
J: TRBJ1-1; D: -; size: few; V: TRBV7-9; DNA: TGTGCCAGCAGCCCGCGGGGGCCCACGCCACAAGTTGGGGCTTTCTTT; CDR3: CASSPRGPTPQVGAFF
J: TRBJ2-1; D: -; size: few; V: TRBV19; DNA: TGTGCCAGTAGTATAGACTCAAAAGGGGAGCAGTTCTTC; CDR3: CASSIDSKGEQFF
J: TRBJ2-7; D: TRBD1; size: -; V: TRBV7-8; DNA: TGTGCCAGCAGCTGGACAGGCCCTGAGGGCTACGAGCAGTACTTC; CDR3: CASSWTGPEGYEQYF
J: TRBJ2-1; D: TRBD2; size: -; V: TRBV7-2; DNA: TGTGCCAGCAGCTTAGCGGGCGGGAGTCTCTACAATGAGCAGTTCTTC; CDR3: CASSLAGGSLYNEQFF
J: TRBJ2-1; D: -; size: few; V: TRBV19; DNA: TGTGCCAGTAGTATAGAGGGGATTGCTGAGCAGTTCTTC; CDR3: CASSIEGIAEQFF
J: TRBJ2-3; D: -; size: few; V: TRBV7-9; DNA: TGTGCCAGCAGCCGTAGGACTGGACGCACAGATACGCAGTATTTT; CDR3: CASSRRTGRTDTQYF
J: TRBJ2-1; D: TRBD2; size: -; V: TRBV5-1; DNA: TGCGCCAGCAGCTTGGACTCGGGACTAGCGGGAGGAGAGCAGTTCTTC; CDR3: CASSLDSGLAGGEQFF
J: TRBJ2-1; D: TRBD2; size: many; V: TRBV7-8; DNA: TGTGCCAGCAGCTTATATGAGACTAGCGGGGACAATGAGCAGTTCTTC; CDR3: CASSLYETSGDNEQFF
J: TRBJ2-7; D: TRBD1; size: few; V: TRBV2; DNA: TGTGCCAGCAGGACCGGGACAGCCGCCTACGAGCAGTACTTC; CDR3: CASRTGTAAYEQYF
J: TRBJ2-7; D: TRBD2; size: -; V: TRBV6-1; DNA: TGTGCCAGCAGTGATCCAGCGGGAGGGAGGGGTGTCGAGCAGTACTTC; CDR3: CASSDPAGGRGVEQYF
J: TRBJ1-1; D: -; size: few; V: TRBV19; DNA: TGTGCCAGTAGAGCGGCGGCGAACACTGAAGCTTTCTTT; CDR3: CASRAAANTEAFF
J: TRBJ2-1; D: -; size: few; V: TRBV5-5; DNA: TGTGCCAGCAGTTCACCTAGGCGCCCCGAGTTCTTC; CDR3: CASSSPRRPEFF
J: TRBJ1-2; D: -; size: few; V: TRBV19; DNA: TGTGCCAGTAGTGTGGGCCAAGCTAACTATGGCTACACCTTC; CDR3: CASSVGQANYGYTF
J: TRBJ2-3; D: -; size: -; V: TRBV3-1; DNA: TGTGCCAGAACCAAGCAGTATTTT; CDR3: CARTKQYF
J: TRBJ2-5; D: -; size: -; V: TRBV7-2; DNA: TGTGCCAGCAGCTGGACGGGCCCAAGGACAGAACGGGAGACCCAGTACTTC; CDR3: CASSWTGPRTERETQYF
J: TRBJ2-7; D: TRBD1; size: many; V: TRBV7-8; DNA: TGTGCCAGCAGCTTACCAGGGGGCTACGAGCAGTACTTC; CDR3: CASSLPGGYEQYF
J: TRBJ2-7; D: -; size: few; V: TRBV2; DNA: TGTGCCAGCACCGGCAGGGTTGCCGAGCAGTACTTC; CDR3: CASTGRVAEQYF
J: TRBJ2-5; D: -; size: -; V: TRBV11-2; DNA: TGTGCCAGCAGCCCCAGGGGGGGGGGCATGCAAGAGACCCAGTACTTC; CDR3: CASSPRGGGMQETQYF
J: TRBJ2-4; D: TRBD2; size: few; V: TRBV2; DNA: TGTGCCAGCAGTATTAGCGGGAGAGGGAAAAACATTCAGTACTTC; CDR3: CASSISGRGKNIQYF
J: TRBJ1-2; D: -; size: -; V: TRBV24-1; DNA: TGTGCCACCAGTGAGTCGACAGAGGGCTATGGCTACACCTTC; CDR3: CATSESTEGYGYTF